This TCR beta chain was sequenced for a study of blood T cells in healthy people across ages. Trimming took 3 bases from V and 2 from J; bases not matched to a gene: 9. This CDR3 contains 17 residues. The V gene's germline CDR1 is SNHLY and CDR2 FYNNEI. This clonotype was seen a few times. Its antigen remains unknown. It was with a sample-barcoded 5' primer and a J-beta primer mix that a second PCR of about 7 to 12 cycles was run. TCRdb used MiXCR to reprocess the 5' RACE reads, holding one entry per CDR3 protein. The sample holds 700,000 or so distinct CDR3 sequences, roughly 41% seen once. General study findings and limits: The unknown donor CMV status may have confounded expanded clonotype changes.

The clonotype originates from an elderly man in good health. V gene TRBV2 combines with J gene TRBJ2-3, with 9 bases aligning to TRBD2. Sequencing was done on a sample of blood. CDR3 sequence (DNA): TGTGCCAGCAGTGAGACGCTAGCGGGGCCCTACACAGATACGCAGTATTTT. Its translation is CASSETLAGPYTDTQYF.